These 8 T cell receptor beta chains were all obtained from the same sample, sequenced in a study of blood T cell repertoires in COVID-19. Using immunoSEQ multiplex PCR, the repertoire was profiled, and TCRdb retains in-frame clones only, with some absent. The sample has fewer than 200,000 clones, roughly 79% seen once. Sequencing was carried out using peripheral blood. The receptors come from a woman of 80 years or more with COVID-19, enrolled during active disease.

This sequence joins TRBV7-8 and TRBJ2-7; a weak D match, TRBD1 (6 bases). Deletions cut 4 bases from V and 2 bases from J, with 18 bases between. The CDR3 length is 16 residues. In germline, CDR1 is SGHVS, CDR2 FQNEAQ. The CDR3 spells CASSYLPGQTTYEQYF. DNA of the CDR3: TGTGCCAGCAGCTACCTTCCAGGACAGACAACCTACGAGCAGTACTTC.

The J gene is TRBJ2-1, the V gene TRBV2; 10 positions match TRBD2. After removal of 6 bases from V and 10 bases from J, the junction contained 9 bases not matched to a gene. Germline V gene lookup returns CDR1 SNHLY and CDR2 FYNNEI. This CDR3 has 14 amino acids. CDR3 loop: CASRGLAGVGEQFF. The CDR3 DNA sequence: TGTGCCAGCAGGGGGCTAGCGGGAGTAGGAGAGCAGTTCTTC.

Concerning this clone: One junction end does not reproduce the germline sequence, and a read error may be involved. The chain recombines TRBV9 with TRBJ1-1; D is undetermined. The CDR3 covers 8 residues. Germline CDR1 SGDLS, CDR2 YYNGEE. The CDR3 loop is CASSTREF. The CDR3, as DNA: TGTGCCAGCAGCACCCGGGAGTTT.

The chain links TRBV5-4 to TRBJ2-7; unclear D gene. Germline V CDR1 and CDR2: SGHNT, YYREEE (reference sequence). Trimming cost V 0 bases and J 0 bases, with 7 bases left between them. The CDR3 spans 14 residues. The CDR3, as DNA: TGTGCCAGCAGCTTGGGACGCGGCTCCTACGAGCAGTACTTC. Its translation is CASSLGRGSYEQYF.

This clone was counted between two and nine times. The chain employs TRBV11-2 and TRBJ2-1; TRBD2 is a possible D gene (7 bases). V lost 1 base to trimming and J lost 8 bases, with 15 bases between them. CDR1 and CDR2 (germline): SGHAT, FQNNGV. The length of the CDR3 is 15 residues. CDR3 protein: CASSLGGRERDEQFF. CDR3 bases: TGTGCCAGCAGCTTAGGGGGGCGGGAGCGCGATGAGCAGTTCTTC.

This chain joins TRBV19 and TRBJ2-7, with D possibly TRBD2 on 6 matching bases. Trimming pared 3 bases from V and 2 bases from J, leaving 11 bases between. Germline V CDR1 and CDR2: LNHDA, SQIVND (reference sequence). This CDR3 has 14 amino acids. CDR3 residues: CASSIHGSPYEQYF. In nucleotides, the CDR3 is TGTGCCAGTAGTATCCACGGGAGCCCCTACGAGCAGTACTTC.

The rearrangement links TRBV27 to TRBJ2-3; D possibly corresponds to TRBD1 (6 bases). CDR1 MNHEY and CDR2 SMNVEV come from the germline V gene (reference sequence). Trimming shortened V by 7 bases and J by 0 bases, and 17 bases separated the two germline ends. The CDR3 runs 16 residues. Here the CDR3 DNA reads TGTGCCAGCAAACCCTGGGGGACACTTAGCACAGATACGCAGTATTTT. It codes for CASKPWGTLSTDTQYF.

J is TRBJ1-3 and V is TRBV7-2; possibly TRBD1 for D (6 bases). Germline V gene data show CDR1 as SGHTA and CDR2 as FQGNSA. Trimming removed 5 bases at V and 6 bases at J, with 17 bases between. This CDR3 is 15 amino acids long. Written as DNA, the CDR3 is TGTGCCAGCAGCACTACAGGGACCCGGCAAAACACCATATATTTT. It encodes CASSTTGTRQNTIYF.